A selection of T cell receptor beta chains follows, all from one sample in a study of Graves' ophthalmopathy and Graves' hyperthyroidism. Via MiXCR, TCRdb re-called the multiplex PCR reads, giving one row per CDR3 protein. The sample contains just over 400,000 distinct CDR3 sequences, about 21% of which appear only once. The specimen was peripheral blood. All receptors derive from a woman younger than 35 with stable Graves' hyperthyroidism. CDR3s include the opening cysteine and the closing phenylalanine or tryptophan. Fields, in order: D gene, J gene, V gene, clone size, CDR3 length, CDR3 protein, CDR3 DNA. D genes are given only for firm matches. Rows may omit the clone size; those that give it use once, few, many or a size class.

TRBD1 | TRBJ2-2 | TRBV28 | - | 15 | CASRPGTEDTGELFF | TGTGCCAGCAGACCCGGGACAGAAGACACCGGGGAGCTGTTTTTT
- | TRBJ1-6 | TRBV6-1 | - | 16 | CASKPSETHYNSPLHF | TGTGCCAGCAAACCGTCCGAGACGCACTATAATTCACCCCTCCACTTT
- | TRBJ2-7 | TRBV20-1 | many | 12 | CSARKGTHEQYF | TGCAGTGCGAGGAAGGGTACCCACGAGCAGTACTTC
- | TRBJ1-1 | TRBV5-1 | - | 16 | CASSLSGRIMNTEAFF | TGCGCCAGCAGCTTGAGTGGGCGGATCATGAACACTGAAGCTTTCTTT
TRBD2 | TRBJ2-3 | TRBV11-2 | many | 15 | CASSNALAGADTQYF | TGTGCCAGCAGCAACGCACTAGCGGGCGCAGATACGCAGTATTTT
- | TRBJ2-4 | TRBV5-5 | - | 15 | CASSLGTASKNIQYF | TGTGCCAGCAGCTTGGGGACAGCGTCCAAAAACATTCAGTACTTC
- | TRBJ2-7 | TRBV6-1 | many | 15 | CASSQGTLGTYEQYF | TGTGCCAGCAGCCAGGGAACGCTCGGGACGTACGAGCAGTACTTC
- | TRBJ2-5 | TRBV2 | many | 14 | CASNWGGDTETQYF | TGTGCCAGCAACTGGGGAGGGGACACGGAGACCCAGTACTTC
TRBD2 | TRBJ2-7 | TRBV24-1 | many | 15 | CATSPNSGDTYEQYF | TGTGCCACCAGTCCTAATAGCGGGGACACCTACGAGCAGTACTTC
TRBD2 | TRBJ2-7 | TRBV6-5 | - | 16 | CASSYSRLAGHYEQYF | TGTGCCAGCAGTTATTCACGACTAGCGGGACACTACGAGCAGTACTTC
TRBD2 | TRBJ2-5 | TRBV7-2 | many | 16 | CASRPSTSGGQETQYF | TGTGCCAGCAGACCGTCGACTAGCGGAGGACAAGAGACCCAGTACTTC
- | TRBJ1-1 | TRBV12-3/TRBV12-4 | many | 14 | CASSFGSGGTEAFF | TGTGCCAGCAGTTTTGGGTCCGGGGGTACTGAAGCTTTCTTT
TRBD1 | TRBJ1-2 | TRBV6-1 | - | 14 | CAGTQGAQGYGYTF | TGTGCCGGTACACAGGGGGCACAAGGGTATGGCTACACCTTC
- | TRBJ1-5 | TRBV6-5 | - | 16 | CASSYGGGGSNQPQHF | TGTGCCAGCAGTTACGGGGGTGGGGGAAGCAATCAGCCCCAGCATTTT
- | TRBJ2-5 | TRBV11-2 | many | 14 | CASSLTGIGETQYF | TGTGCCAGCAGCTTAACGGGGATTGGGGAGACCCAGTACTTC
- | TRBJ1-1 | TRBV12-3/TRBV12-4 | - | 14 | CASSLALWELEAFF | TGTGCCAGCAGTTTAGCGCTGTGGGAGCTCGAAGCTTTCTTT